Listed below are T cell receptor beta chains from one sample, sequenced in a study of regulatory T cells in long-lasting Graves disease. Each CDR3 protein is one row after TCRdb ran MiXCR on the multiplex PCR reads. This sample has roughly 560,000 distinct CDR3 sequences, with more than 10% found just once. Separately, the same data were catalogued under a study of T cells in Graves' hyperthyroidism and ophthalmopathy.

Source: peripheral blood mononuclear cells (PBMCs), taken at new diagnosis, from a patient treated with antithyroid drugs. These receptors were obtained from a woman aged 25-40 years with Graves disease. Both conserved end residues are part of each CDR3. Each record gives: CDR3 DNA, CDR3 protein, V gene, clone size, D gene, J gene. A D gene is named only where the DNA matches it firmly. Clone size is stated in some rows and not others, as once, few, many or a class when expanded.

TGTGCCAGCTCGTCCTTCGGACAGGGAGGCGAGCAGTACTTC CASSSFGQGGEQYF TRBV18 many TRBD1 TRBJ2-7
TGTGCCAGCAGTTTAGGGGACAGGGTAAAGGAGGAGCTGTTTTTT CASSLGDRVKEELFF TRBV12-3/TRBV12-4 many TRBD1 TRBJ2-2
TGTGCCAGCAGCCCAGGGGGGGACAGGGGCTGGGAGACCCAGTACTTC CASSPGGDRGWETQYF TRBV28 many TRBD1 TRBJ2-5
TGTGCCAGCAGTTTAGCACGGGACAATCAGCCCCAGCATTTT CASSLARDNQPQHF TRBV12-3/TRBV12-4 many NA TRBJ1-5
TGTGCCATCAGTGTGGGTAGCGGGACGCTTGGGTCGGCAGATACGCAGTATTTT CAISVGSGTLGSADTQYF TRBV10-3 many TRBD2 TRBJ2-3
TGTGCCAGCAGTTTCAAATACTATGGCTACACCTTC CASSFKYYGYTF TRBV28 many NA TRBJ1-2
TGTGCCAGCAGCGGCAAACCGGGAGAAAAAAGAGGAAAACTGTTTTTT CASSGKPGEKRGKLFF TRBV28 many NA TRBJ1-4
TGTGCCAGCGCCTGGTCGTCGACTTCCTACGAGCAGTACTTC CASAWSSTSYEQYF TRBV27 many NA TRBJ2-7
TGTGCCTGGAGTGTACAGGATCCCTCTGAGCAGTTCTTC CAWSVQDPSEQFF TRBV30 many NA TRBJ2-1
TGCAGCGCAGGGACAGGGAACACTGAAGCTTTCTTT CSAGTGNTEAFF TRBV29-1 many TRBD1 TRBJ1-1
TGTGCCAGCAGCTTAGCTAGCGGGCCCTACAATGAGCAGTTCTTC CASSLASGPYNEQFF TRBV7-9 many TRBD2 TRBJ2-1
TGCAGTGTCCGACTAATCTTAGGTTTAAGGCGGAACACTGAAGCTTTCTTT CSVRLILGLRRNTEAFF TRBV20-1 many NA TRBJ1-1
TGTGCCAGCAGCTTAGGGGAGCGGGGTACGCAGTATTTT CASSLGERGTQYF TRBV7-8 NA TRBD2 TRBJ2-3
TGCAGTGCCGGCACTTCGGATGAGCAGTTCTTC CSAGTSDEQFF TRBV20-1 many NA TRBJ2-1
TGCAGTGCCCAGTCCGGGCCTTTAATTGGTGGGTACGAGCAGTACTTC CSAQSGPLIGGYEQYF TRBV20-1 NA NA TRBJ2-7
TGCAGCGCTATACAGGGGTACGAGCAGTACTTC CSAIQGYEQYF TRBV29-1 many TRBD1 TRBJ2-7
TGTGCCATCAGTGAAACGGGGAGGCAAGAGACCCAGTACTTC CAISETGRQETQYF TRBV10-3 NA NA TRBJ2-5
TGTGCCAGCAGCACCCCTAGCGGGAGGGCCGATGATACGCAGTATTTT CASSTPSGRADDTQYF TRBV5-4 NA TRBD2 TRBJ2-3
TGTGCCAGCAGTGAGCTCCCACAGGGGGCAAGGTGGGGCTACACCTTC CASSELPQGARWGYTF TRBV2 many TRBD1 TRBJ1-2
TGTGCCAGCACACCTCATTACAATGAGCAGTTCTTC CASTPHYNEQFF TRBV18 many NA TRBJ2-1
TGTGCCAGCCGGGGACAGGGGGCTTTCGGCTACACCTTC CASRGQGAFGYTF TRBV27 many TRBD1 TRBJ1-2
TGCAGCGTAAGATCAGGTGCTGGAAACACCATATATTTT CSVRSGAGNTIYF TRBV29-1 few NA TRBJ1-3
TGTGCCAGCAGGGAGACAGGGGGTTCATCCCTCCACTTT CASRETGGSSLHF TRBV28 many TRBD1 TRBJ1-6
TGTGCCAGCAGTTACGGTCCAGGCCTCGTTGGCTACACCTTC CASSYGPGLVGYTF TRBV6-2/TRBV6-3 few NA TRBJ1-2
TGTGCCAGCAGCTTAGATGTGGAATCAGATACGCAGTATTTT CASSLDVESDTQYF TRBV7-6 few NA TRBJ2-3
TGCGCCAGCAGCCAAGCTAGCGGGAAGTTGGGCGAGCAGTACTTC CASSQASGKLGEQYF TRBV11-1 once TRBD2 TRBJ2-7
TGTGCCAGCAGCCAAGTGGCAGGGGATCAGCCCCAGCATTTT CASSQVAGDQPQHF TRBV3-1 NA NA TRBJ1-5
TGTGCCAGCAGCCGACAGATATCCCTCAATGAGCAGTTCTTC CASSRQISLNEQFF TRBV3-1 NA NA TRBJ2-1
TGTGCCAGCAGTGAGGAGGCTAGCGGGAGTTCTTACGAGCAGTACTTC CASSEEASGSSYEQYF TRBV2 NA TRBD2 TRBJ2-7
TGTGCCAGCAGGGGTATAGAGACCCAGTACTTC CASRGIETQYF TRBV2 many NA TRBJ2-5
TGTGCCAGCAGTAGGGGACTAGCGGAGGGGGGACAAGAGACCCAGTACTTC CASSRGLAEGGQETQYF TRBV25-1 NA TRBD2 TRBJ2-5
TGTGCCAGCAGCGGACCGGGACTAGCGGAAAACCAAGAGACCCAGTACTTC CASSGPGLAENQETQYF TRBV11-2 NA TRBD2 TRBJ2-5
TGCAGTGCACCACCGGGAGGCTCCTACAATGAGCAGTTCTTC CSAPPGGSYNEQFF TRBV20-1 NA TRBD2 TRBJ2-1
TGTGCCAGCAGCGTGACCGGGACTAACCCCTTGCATGAGCAGTTCTTC CASSVTGTNPLHEQFF TRBV9 NA TRBD2 TRBJ2-1
TGTGCCATCAGTGAATCTGACAGCTCCTACGAGCAGTACTTC CAISESDSSYEQYF TRBV10-3 many NA TRBJ2-7
TGTGCCAGTACCTACAGGGGACCAGAAAAACTGTTTTTT CASTYRGPEKLFF TRBV19 NA TRBD1 TRBJ1-4
TGTGCCAGCAGTGAACGAGGGGACAGCTCCTACGAGCAGTACTTC CASSERGDSSYEQYF TRBV6-1 many TRBD1 TRBJ2-7
TGCGCCAGCAGCCAAGTATTAGCCTACGAGCAGTACTTC CASSQVLAYEQYF TRBV4-1 NA NA TRBJ2-7
TGTGCCAGCAGCTCCCCCTACAGAGGGGCTTTCTTT CASSSPYRGAFF TRBV7-2 many NA TRBJ1-1
TGTGCCAGTACAGGGGGAGTAAGCTCCTACAATGAGCAGTTCTTC CASTGGVSSYNEQFF TRBV27 many TRBD1 TRBJ2-1